This T cell receptor beta chain was observed in a study of neurological immune-mediated disorders. The study's findings and limits: Because no CDR3 amino acid sequences were shared across subjects by expanded clones, private repertoires were suggested in all groups. Patients with HTLV-1-associated myelopathy showed the most TCR clonal expansion. Those with multiple sclerosis showed the least, falling below healthy controls.

5'RACE employing 10-nucleotide random UMIs yielded the cDNA. TCRdb independently ran MiXCR on the 5' RACE reads; one entry per CDR3 protein. The top ten hold under 15% of the sample, which has about 66,000 distinct CDR3 sequences, around 10% seen once. Trimming removed 3 bases from V and 7 bases from J, with 16 bases in between. The CDR3 is 14 amino acids. Germline V gives CDR1 SGHRS, CDR2 YFSETQ. Ten or more counts support this clonotype. The antigen is undetermined. Described time point: longitudinal time-point 2. This sequence originates from a man between 25 and 39 years old in good health. Sequenced sample: PBMCs. V gene TRBV5-1 combines with J gene TRBJ2-5; D could derive from TRBD1 or TRBD2 (5 bases each). This CDR3 is CASSSREPGSTQYF. In DNA form, the CDR3 reads TGCGCCAGCAGCTCCAGGGAGCCTGGTTCGACCCAGTACTTC.